The 28 T cell receptor beta chains presented below share a single source sample, sequenced in a study of control samples from healthy donors and cancer patients. TCRdb keeps only in-frame clones here, not all; method: immunoSEQ multiplex PCR. The profile shows about 71,000 clones, nearly 90% of them singletons. The sequencing sample was made of PBMCs. These receptors originate from a man in his sixties with lung cancer.

This rearrangement joins TRBV25-1 to TRBJ1-6, with a weak D call TRBD1 (6 bases). This CDR3 contains 13 residues. Trimming cost V 4 bases and J 9 bases, with 10 bases left between them. Per germline, CDR1 MGHDK and CDR2 SYGVNS. The CDR3 coding sequence is TGTGCCAGCAGTGCAGGGGCGAGTTCACCCCTCCACTTT. Amino acids: CASSAGASSPLHF.

This chain connects TRBV25-1 to TRBJ2-2, with D perhaps matching TRBD1 (6 bases). The germline V and J ends were trimmed by 6 bases and 6 bases, with 14 bases remaining between them. This CDR3 has 14 amino acids. Germline V gene sequence: CDR1 MGHDK, CDR2 SYGVNS. The CDR3 nucleotides are TGTGCCAGCAGGCCAGGGGTCTTCTCCGGGGAGCTGTTTTTT. Translated, it gives CASRPGVFSGELFF. Together with reference TRBV25-1 and TRBJ2-2, the CDR3 gives the full variable domain: EADIYQTPRYLVIGTGKKITLECSQTMGHDKMYWYQQDPGMELHLIHYSYGVNSTEKGDLSSESTVSRIRTEHFPLTLESARPSHTSQYLCASRPGVFSGELFFGEGSRLTVL.

The chain links TRBV23-1 to TRBJ1-6; 9 nucleotides line up with TRBD1. TRBV23-1 is recorded as an ORF, its role being uncertain. Germline trimming cut 0 bases from V and 7 bases from J; bases unmatched to any gene: 16. This CDR3 region has 20 residues. In nucleotides, the CDR3 is TGCGCCAGCAGTCAATCACGCGTAACACACCGGGACAGGGAAAATTCACCCCTCCACTTT. Translated, it gives CASSQSRVTHRDRENSPLHF.

This chain connects TRBV18 to TRBJ2-5; possibly TRBD2 for D (6 bases). Germline V gives CDR1 KGHSH, CDR2 LQKENI. The CDR3 is 15 residues long. Trimming removed 5 bases from V and 1 base from J, with 14 bases in between. Here the CDR3 reads CASSKTGRFQETQYF. As DNA, the CDR3 is TGTGCCAGCTCAAAAACCGGGAGATTCCAAGAGACCCAGTACTTC.

The chain couples TRBV5-1 to TRBJ1-1; D gene uncertain. The V gene's germline CDR1 is SGHRS and CDR2 YFSETQ. V lost 0 bases to trimming and J lost 5 bases, with 17 bases between them. This CDR3 region has 16 residues. CDR3 nucleotide sequence: TGCGCCAGCAGCTTGGTAATATCAGGTGGTGAAACTGAAGCTTTCTTT. This encodes CASSLVISGGETEAFF.

The chain has TRBV27 and TRBJ1-1; no clear D. Per germline, CDR1 MNHEY and CDR2 SMNVEV (reference sequence). V was trimmed by 1 base and J by 0 bases, leaving 18 bases between them. The length of the CDR3 is 18 residues. CDR3 amino acids: CASSLYPPHLKVNTEAFF. The CDR3 coding sequence is TGTGCCAGCAGTTTATACCCCCCTCATCTCAAGGTGAACACTGAAGCTTTCTTT.

This clone has a single count. This sequence joins TRBV11-2 and TRBJ2-7; tentative D call: TRBD1 (6 bases). V was pared by 5 bases and J by 1 base, with 9 bases between. This CDR3 comprises 13 residues. The germline V gene has CDR1 SGHAT and CDR2 FQNNGV. The CDR3 sequence is CASSHGQSYEQYF. The CDR3 region has the DNA TGTGCCAGCAGCCACGGACAGTCCTACGAGCAGTACTTC.

The chain joins TRBV30 to TRBJ2-3; 7 positions match TRBD1. Germline-derived CDR1 and CDR2 are GTSNPN and SVGIG (reference sequence). This CDR3 has 13 residues. V was pared by 3 bases and J by 6 bases, with 6 bases of the junction left unmatched. CDR3 DNA: TGTGCCTGGAGAGACAGGGCTTGGGATACGCAGTATTTT. This codes for CAWRDRAWDTQYF.

This clone came up once. The chain links TRBV6-6 to TRBJ2-2; TRBD1 matches at 7 bases. After removal of 2 bases from V and 1 base from J, the junction contained 4 bases not matched to a gene. This CDR3 is 16 amino acids long. CDR1 and CDR2 (germline): MNHNY, SVGAGI (reference sequence). In nucleotides, the CDR3 is TGTGCCAGCAGTTACCGGCGACAGGGGAACACCGGGGAGCTGTTTTTT. Protein: CASSYRRQGNTGELFF.

The rearrangement joins TRBV5-6 to TRBJ1-4; TRBD1 is a possible D gene (6 bases). The CDR3 runs 14 residues. CDR1 is SGHDT and CDR2 is YYEEEE in the germline V gene. V was pared by 4 bases and J by 8 bases, with 15 bases between. CDR3 amino acids: CASSRASGAEKLFF. The CDR3, as DNA: TGTGCCAGCAGCCGGGCCTCAGGGGCCGAAAAACTGTTTTTT.

This chain uses TRBV10-2 with TRBJ2-6; D call uncertain. In germline, CDR1 is WSHSY, CDR2 SAAADI. The CDR3 is 15 residues long. Trimming shortened V by 10 bases and J by 0 bases, and 13 bases separated the two germline ends. CDR3 residues: CATEQRDSGANVLTF. CDR3 bases: TGCGCCACCGAGCAAAGAGACTCTGGGGCCAACGTCCTGACTTTC.

The chain links TRBV7-3 to TRBJ1-6; unclear D gene. Germline V lookup: CDR1 SGHTA, CDR2 FQGTGA. The CDR3 is made up of 15 amino acids. V lost 0 bases and J 13 bases, leaving 16 bases between the germline ends. CDR3 nucleotides: TGTGCCAGCAGCTTAACGACCGCAGTACTCTCGCCCCTCCACTTT. It translates to CASSLTTAVLSPLHF.

V is TRBV29-1 and J is TRBJ2-7, with 7 bases matching TRBD1. V dropped 4 bases and J dropped 0; count of bases not matched to a gene: 6. The CDR3 contains 14 residues. Looked up from germline, CDR1 is SQVTM and CDR2 is ANQGSEA. CDR3 in amino acids: CSVAATGRSYEQYF. Written as DNA, the CDR3 is TGCAGCGTTGCTGCGACAGGGCGCTCCTACGAGCAGTACTTC.

This chain uses TRBV6-1 with TRBJ1-5; TRBD1 is a possible D gene (5 bases). Per the germline V gene, CDR1 is MNHNS and CDR2 is SASEGT. The CDR3 has 16 amino acids. The V end lost 4 bases, the J end lost 0 bases, and 13 bases lay between the germline ends. The chain's CDR3 is CASSGWDPYSNQPQHF. Here the CDR3 DNA reads TGTGCCAGCAGTGGTTGGGACCCTTATAGCAATCAGCCCCAGCATTTT.

The gene calls are TRBV20-1 and TRBJ2-3; tentative D call: TRBD1 (5 bases). CDR1 is DFQATT, CDR2 SNEGSKA, per germline (reference sequence). V was pared by 3 bases and J by 1 base, with 11 bases between. The CDR3 has 14 residues. The CDR3 nucleotides are TGCAGTGCTAGTGACGGCAGGGGCACAGATACGCAGTATTTT. Translated: CSASDGRGTDTQYF.

The chain is built from TRBV30 and TRBJ1-1; possible D gene TRBD1, 6 bases. V was shortened by 3 bases and J by 0 bases, with 17 bases between the two germline ends. The CDR3 covers 16 residues. Germline CDR1 reads GTSNPN; CDR2 reads SVGIG (reference sequence). CDR3 bases: TGTGCCTGGAGGGGGGTAACAGGGTCGATGAACACTGAAGCTTTCTTT. Its protein is CAWRGVTGSMNTEAFF. Drawing the rest from reference TRBV30 and TRBJ1-1, the complete variable domain is SQTIHQWPATLVQPVGSPLSLECTVEGTSNPNLYWYRQAAGRGLQLLFYSVGIGQISSEVPQNLSASRPQDRQFILSSKKLLLSDSGFYLCAWRGVTGSMNTEAFFGQGTRLTVV.

The chain is built from TRBV7-8 and TRBJ2-2; 9 nucleotides align to TRBD2. CDR1 and CDR2 from the germline V gene are SGHVS and FQNEAQ. The CDR3 is 16 residues long. V shed 8 bases and J 2 bases; nucleotides not matched to a gene: 9. The CDR3 loop reads CASGAGGFRNTGELFF. As DNA, the CDR3 is TGTGCCAGCGGAGCGGGGGGATTTCGTAACACCGGGGAGCTGTTTTTT.

This sequence joins TRBV5-6 and TRBJ2-1, with D perhaps TRBD1 (7 bases). CDR3 size: 13 residues. V gave up 5 bases and J gave up 10 bases, with 16 bases separating them. Germline CDR1 and CDR2: SGHDT and YYEEEE. CDR3 sequence: CASRDYRGGEQFF. Here the CDR3 DNA reads TGTGCCAGCAGAGACTACAGGGGAGGCGAGCAGTTCTTC.

The chain carries TRBV24-1 and TRBJ2-4, with D perhaps TRBD2 (7 bases). CDR1 is KGHDR and CDR2 is SFDVKD in the germline V gene. CDR3 size: 15 residues. V was pared by 3 bases and J by 5 bases, with 13 bases between. The CDR3 reads CATSDPRGLQNIQYF. CDR3 coding DNA: TGTGCCACCAGTGATCCGCGGGGGCTCCAAAACATTCAGTACTTC.

This clone has just one count. The V gene is TRBV9, the J gene TRBJ2-3; 11 nucleotides align to TRBD2. Trimming cost V 4 bases and J 0 bases; bases outside gene matches: 4. This CDR3 comprises 16 residues. Per the germline V gene, CDR1 is SGDLS and CDR2 is YYNGEE. The CDR3 nucleotides read TGTGCCAGCAGCACGGGACTAGCGGCGAGCACAGATACGCAGTATTTT. This sequence encodes CASSTGLAASTDTQYF.

This chain links TRBV5-4 with TRBJ2-3, with 9 bases identical to TRBD1. V shed 4 bases, J shed 4 bases, and the junction held 4 bases outside the gene matches. CDR3 size: 14 residues. The germline gives CDR1 SGHNT, CDR2 YYREEE (reference sequence). CDR3 sequence: CASSEGTGPDTQYF. The CDR3 coding sequence is TGTGCCAGCAGCGAGGGGACAGGGCCAGATACGCAGTATTTT.

The chain has TRBV6-5 and TRBJ1-1, with D unclear. The CDR3 spans 14 residues. Germline CDR1 and CDR2: MNHEY and SVGAGI. The V gene lost 6 bases and the J gene lost 0 bases, with 11 bases spanning the gap. This CDR3 reads CASSLRLMNTEAFF. CDR3 in DNA: TGTGCCAGCAGCCTCCGACTCATGAACACTGAAGCTTTCTTT.

This clone turned up a few times. This sequence joins TRBV10-3 and TRBJ2-2; TRBD2 matches 9 bases. CDR3 size: 17 residues. CDR1 is ENHRY and CDR2 is SYGVKD in the germline V gene. J was trimmed by 1 base and V by 7 bases; bases with no gene match: 10. The CDR3 DNA reads TGTGCCATCACACAGACTAGCGGCTTTCTGAACACCGGGGAGCTGTTTTTT. As protein: CAITQTSGFLNTGELFF.

The CDR3 nucleotides are TGCGCCAGCAGCTTCACGGGACAAATGAACTATGGCTACACCTTC. It encodes CASSFTGQMNYGYTF. The rearrangement links TRBV5-1 to TRBJ1-2; D possibly corresponds to TRBD1 (6 bases). This CDR3 region has 15 residues. Germline loops: CDR1 SGHRS, CDR2 YFSETQ. Trimming left V 2 bases short and J 2 bases short, with 13 bases between.

This sequence joins TRBV6-2 or TRBV6-3 and TRBJ1-5; D remains ambiguous. V was trimmed by 2 bases and J by 4 bases, leaving 6 bases between them. Per germline, CDR1 MNHEY and CDR2 SVGEGT. The CDR3 extends over 13 amino acids. This CDR3 reads CASSYDGNQPQHF. CDR3 DNA: TGTGCCAGCAGTTACGACGGAAATCAGCCCCAGCATTTT.

This clone was found once. The V gene is TRBV7-3, the J gene TRBJ2-1; weak D call: TRBD1 (6 bases). The CDR3 sequence is 14 residues long. Per germline, CDR1 SGHTA and CDR2 FQGTGA. Between the trimmed V and J ends, which lost 1 base and 6 bases, there was a span of 10 bases. The CDR3 bases are TGTGCCAGCAGCTTAAAGGGGGTAGGCAATGAGCAGTTCTTC. Residues: CASSLKGVGNEQFF. Full variable domain (remainder filled in from reference TRBV7-3 and TRBJ2-1): GAGVSQTPSNKVTEKGKYVELRCDPISGHTALYWYRQSLGQGPEFLIYFQGTGAADDSGLPNDRFFAVRPEGSVSTLKIQRTERGDSAVYLCASSLKGVGNEQFFGPGTRLTVL.

The rearrangement joins TRBV30 to TRBJ1-6; perhaps TRBD1 as D (5 bases). Germline CDR1 is GTSNPN and CDR2 is SVGIG (reference sequence). The CDR3 has 13 residues. V was shortened by 4 bases and J by 10 bases, with 14 bases between the two germline ends. The CDR3 protein is CAWITKGRSPLHF. The CDR3 coding sequence is TGTGCCTGGATTACTAAGGGGCGGTCACCCCTCCACTTT.

This clone was detected once. V usage is TRBV7-6 and J usage is TRBJ2-5; D is undetermined. The germline V and J ends were trimmed by 5 bases and 2 bases, with 12 bases remaining between them. The CDR3 contains 14 residues. Germline CDR1 is SGHVS and CDR2 is FNYEAQ. The CDR3 loop reads CASSRTPIQETQYF. CDR3 nucleotides: TGTGCCAGCAGCCGGACGCCGATACAAGAGACCCAGTACTTC.